Sequencing of this TCR beta chain was carried out in a study of blood T cell repertoires in COVID-19. Background on the study: PBMCs, B-cell-depleted T cells, or T cells provided the cDNA or gDNA that made up the material.

TCRdb's copy holds only in-frame clones and misses some; the assay was immunoSEQ multiplex PCR. The sample lists roughly 120,000 clones; roughly 88% were seen once. The V and J ends lost 3 bases and 9 bases, in that order; junction bases with no gene match: 10. CDR3 length: 16 amino acids. The V gene's germline CDR1 is MNHNS and CDR2 SASEGT. The rearrangement uses TRBV6-1 and TRBJ1-6, with 8 bases that match TRBD1. Sequencing was carried out using peripheral blood. This receptor was obtained from a woman aged 50 to 60 with active or convalescent COVID-19. CDR3 sequence reads: CASSDSRDRFFSPLHF. For the CDR3, the DNA is TGTGCCAGCAGTGATTCCCGGGACAGGTTTTTTTCACCCCTCCACTTT.